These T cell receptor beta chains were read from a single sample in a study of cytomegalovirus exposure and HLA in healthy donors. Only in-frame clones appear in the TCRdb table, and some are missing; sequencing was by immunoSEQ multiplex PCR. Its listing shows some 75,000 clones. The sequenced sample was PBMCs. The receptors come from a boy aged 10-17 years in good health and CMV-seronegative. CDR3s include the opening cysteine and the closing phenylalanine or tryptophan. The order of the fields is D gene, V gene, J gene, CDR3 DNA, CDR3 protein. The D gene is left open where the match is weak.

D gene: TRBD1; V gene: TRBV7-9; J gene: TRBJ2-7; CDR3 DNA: TGTGCCAGCAGCTCCGGGACAGGCTCGTACGAGCAGTACTTC; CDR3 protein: CASSSGTGSYEQYF
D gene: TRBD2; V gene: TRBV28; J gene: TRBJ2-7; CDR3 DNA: TGTGCCAGCAGTTTAACTAGCGGGGAGATCTACGAGCAGTACTTC; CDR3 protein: CASSLTSGEIYEQYF
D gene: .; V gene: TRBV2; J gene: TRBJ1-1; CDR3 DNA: TGTGCCAGCAGTTCTGGGAGGGGTAACACTGAAGCTTTCTTT; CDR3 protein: CASSSGRGNTEAFF
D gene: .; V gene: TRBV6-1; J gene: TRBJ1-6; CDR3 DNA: TGTGCCAGCAGTGAATTAGCCGGGTCCTATAATTCACCCCTCCACTTT; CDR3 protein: CASSELAGSYNSPLHF
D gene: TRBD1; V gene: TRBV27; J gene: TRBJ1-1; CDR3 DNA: TGTGCCAGCAGTCCAGTACAGGGGGTTGTGGCTGAAGCTTTCTTT; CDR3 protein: CASSPVQGVVAEAFF
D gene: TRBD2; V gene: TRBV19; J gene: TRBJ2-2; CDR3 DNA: TGTGCCAGTAGTACTAGCGGGCGGTCCCGACCCGGGGAGCTGTTTTTT; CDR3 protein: CASSTSGRSRPGELFF
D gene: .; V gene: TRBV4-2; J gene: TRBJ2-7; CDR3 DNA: TGTGCCAGCAGCCCTGGGCAGGGGTTCGGCGAGCAGTACTTC; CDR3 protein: CASSPGQGFGEQYF
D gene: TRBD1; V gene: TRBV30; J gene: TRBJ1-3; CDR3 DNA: TGTGCCTGGAGCCCTAGACAGGGATCGGCTGGAAACACCATATATTTT; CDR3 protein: CAWSPRQGSAGNTIYF
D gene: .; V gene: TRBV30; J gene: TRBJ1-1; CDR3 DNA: TGTGCCTGGGCAGAGAACACTGAAGCTTTCTTT; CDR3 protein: CAWAENTEAFF
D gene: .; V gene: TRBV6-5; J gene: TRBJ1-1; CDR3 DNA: TGTGCCAGCAGTTACCTCGGGGGGGCGGACGACACTGAAGCTTTCTTT; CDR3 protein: CASSYLGGADDTEAFF
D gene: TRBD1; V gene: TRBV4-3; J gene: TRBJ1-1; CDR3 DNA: TGCGCCAGCAGCCAAGAACTACAGGGGATGGGTTTAACTGAAGCTTTCTTT; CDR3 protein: CASSQELQGMGLTEAFF
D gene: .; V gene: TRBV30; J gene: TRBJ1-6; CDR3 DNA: TGTGCCGGGAGTGGACGAAGGGGCGATAATTCACCCCTCCACTTT; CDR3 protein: CAGSGRRGDNSPLHF
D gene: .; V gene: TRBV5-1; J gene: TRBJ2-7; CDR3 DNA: TGCGCCAGCAGCCCCCGTGGGGGCGGAACCTACGAGCAGTACTTC; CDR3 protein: CASSPRGGGTYEQYF
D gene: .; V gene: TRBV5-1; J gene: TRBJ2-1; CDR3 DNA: TGCGCCAGCAGCTTGTCGTCAGTTGAGCAGTTCTTC; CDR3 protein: CASSLSSVEQFF